This TCR beta chain was sequenced in a study of cytomegalovirus exposure and HLA in healthy donors. This CDR3 contains 14 residues. The ends lost 5 bases at V and 5 bases at J; junction bases unmatched: 7. Germline CDR1 is SGHDN and CDR2 is FVKESK. Amplification used 60 Vbeta primers and 13 Jbeta primers. Assay: immunoSEQ multiplex PCR; the TCRdb copy retains only in-frame clones and omits some. The repertoire holds roughly 140,000 clones, with around 84% as singletons. The sequencing sample was made of PBMCs. The chain is built from TRBV14 and TRBJ2-7, with TRBD1 identical over 9 bases. The TCR comes from a boy younger than 10 in good health and CMV-seronegative. The CDR3 is CASSSGQGNHEQYF. In DNA form, the CDR3 reads TGTGCCAGCAGCTCTGGACAGGGGAACCACGAGCAGTACTTC.